The rows below give T cell receptor beta chains drawn from one sample of a study of beta chain features in type 1 diabetes. This table comes from immunoSEQ multiplex PCR, and its TCRdb copy is limited to in-frame clones, with some not included. This table has just over 150,000 clones, over 8.5% appearing once. The material sequenced was central memory CD4+ T cells from blood. These receptor sequences come from a man younger than 30 in good health. The CDR3 runs from the conserved cysteine through the conserved F or W. Each record gives: CDR3 DNA, CDR3 protein, V gene, J gene, clone size, D gene. D genes are given only for firm matches. Where a row states a size, it is once, few, many or the class of an expanded clone; other rows omit it.

CDR3 DNA: TGTGCCAGCAGCGTAACAGGGGCGAACACTGAAGCTTTCTTT; CDR3 protein: CASSVTGANTEAFF; V gene: TRBV9; J gene: TRBJ1-1; clone size: -; D gene: TRBD1
CDR3 DNA: TGCGCCAGCAGCCTTCGACAGGGGAGAGTGCAGGGGCCCGACAATGAGCAGTTCTTC; CDR3 protein: CASSLRQGRVQGPDNEQFF; V gene: TRBV5-1; J gene: TRBJ2-1; clone size: few; D gene: TRBD1
CDR3 DNA: TGTGCTAGTGGTTTGGTCTGGGACAGCCTCTCCTATGGCTACACCTTC; CDR3 protein: CASGLVWDSLSYGYTF; V gene: TRBV12-5; J gene: TRBJ1-2; clone size: -; D gene: TRBD1
CDR3 DNA: TGCGCCAGCAGCCAAGGTATACAGGGGACAAGGCTCGGTGAAAAACTGTTTTTT; CDR3 protein: CASSQGIQGTRLGEKLFF; V gene: TRBV4-1; J gene: TRBJ1-4; clone size: -; D gene: TRBD1
CDR3 DNA: TGCGCCAGCAGCTTACCACCTACAGGGCCGGGTTCACCCCTCCACTTT; CDR3 protein: CASSLPPTGPGSPLHF; V gene: TRBV5-1; J gene: TRBJ1-6; clone size: -; D gene: -
CDR3 DNA: TGTGCCATCGGACAACAAAGGGAGGACGAGCAGTACTTC; CDR3 protein: CAIGQQREDEQYF; V gene: TRBV10-3; J gene: TRBJ2-7; clone size: few; D gene: -
CDR3 DNA: TGCAGCGTTTCCCGGGACAGGAGCTCCTACGAGCAGTACTTC; CDR3 protein: CSVSRDRSSYEQYF; V gene: TRBV29-1; J gene: TRBJ2-7; clone size: -; D gene: TRBD1
CDR3 DNA: TGTGCCAGCAAGGTTCAGTACTTC; CDR3 protein: CASKVQYF; V gene: TRBV27; J gene: TRBJ2-4; clone size: few; D gene: -
CDR3 DNA: TGTGCCAGCAGCGACAGGGGAGGAAGGACCGGGGAGCTGTTTTTT; CDR3 protein: CASSDRGGRTGELFF; V gene: TRBV9; J gene: TRBJ2-2; clone size: few; D gene: -
CDR3 DNA: TGTGCCAGCAGCTTAGGAGGTCGCGAGACCCAGTACTTC; CDR3 protein: CASSLGGRETQYF; V gene: TRBV6-5; J gene: TRBJ2-5; clone size: -; D gene: -
CDR3 DNA: TGCGCCAGCAGCCAAGATTGGGGTCCTAACAGGGCCGATAACTATGGCTACACCTTC; CDR3 protein: CASSQDWGPNRADNYGYTF; V gene: TRBV4-1; J gene: TRBJ1-2; clone size: few; D gene: -
CDR3 DNA: TGCGCCAGCAGCTTGGAACTAGCGGGAGTGGAGACCCAGTACTTC; CDR3 protein: CASSLELAGVETQYF; V gene: TRBV5-1; J gene: TRBJ2-5; clone size: -; D gene: TRBD2
CDR3 DNA: TGTGCCACCAGCAGGGACTCTGGAAACACCATATATTTT; CDR3 protein: CATSRDSGNTIYF; V gene: TRBV15; J gene: TRBJ1-3; clone size: -; D gene: -
CDR3 DNA: TGTGCCAGCAGCTTAATGGGGGTTAGCTATGGCTACACCTTC; CDR3 protein: CASSLMGVSYGYTF; V gene: TRBV7-2; J gene: TRBJ1-2; clone size: -; D gene: -
CDR3 DNA: TGTGCCACCAGCAGAGAACCGGCGGTGCCCTCCTACGAGCAGTACTTC; CDR3 protein: CATSREPAVPSYEQYF; V gene: TRBV15; J gene: TRBJ2-7; clone size: few; D gene: -
CDR3 DNA: TGCAGCGCCAGGACTAGCGGGAGAGCCGAGCAGTACTTC; CDR3 protein: CSARTSGRAEQYF; V gene: TRBV29-1; J gene: TRBJ2-7; clone size: few; D gene: TRBD2
CDR3 DNA: TGTGCCAGCAGCCTTCGACGGGAAGCCTACGAGCAGTACTTC; CDR3 protein: CASSLRREAYEQYF; V gene: TRBV5-4; J gene: TRBJ2-7; clone size: -; D gene: -
CDR3 DNA: TGTGCCAGCAGCGTAGATTCCGGGGGGTTGAGCACCGGGGAGCTGTTTTTT; CDR3 protein: CASSVDSGGLSTGELFF; V gene: TRBV9; J gene: TRBJ2-2; clone size: -; D gene: TRBD2
CDR3 DNA: TGTGCCAGCAGCTTAGCGTCTACAAACAGCAACGGCTACACCTTC; CDR3 protein: CASSLASTNSNGYTF; V gene: TRBV7-2; J gene: TRBJ1-2; clone size: -; D gene: -
CDR3 DNA: TGTGCCAGTAGTACTCGGACTAGCGGATCCTACGAGCAGTACTTC; CDR3 protein: CASSTRTSGSYEQYF; V gene: TRBV19; J gene: TRBJ2-7; clone size: -; D gene: TRBD2
CDR3 DNA: TGTGCCAGCAGTGGGGACAGGGCCCGGGAGCTGTTTTTT; CDR3 protein: CASSGDRARELFF; V gene: TRBV25-1; J gene: TRBJ2-2; clone size: few; D gene: TRBD1
CDR3 DNA: TGTGCCAGCAGCTTGCTCAGGGGCGCTGAAGCTTTCTTT; CDR3 protein: CASSLLRGAEAFF; V gene: TRBV5-5; J gene: TRBJ1-1; clone size: -; D gene: -